This T cell receptor (beta chain) stems from a study of beta chain features in type 1 diabetes. This clone appeared a few times. From germline, CDR1 is SGHTA and CDR2 FQGNSA. With V trimmed by 5 bases and J by 6 bases, 7 bases remained unmatched. This CDR3 is built from 14 residues. Of the isolated RNA, all was reverse transcribed, and so the sequenced material was expressed TCRB transcripts. Here immunoSEQ multiplex PCR was the method, and the copy in TCRdb shows in-frame clones only, minus some. This sample has 600,000 to 650,000 clones, with roughly a sixth found just once. This TCR was sampled from a man younger than 35 in good health. Input material: naive CD4+ T cells from blood. V is TRBV7-2 and J is TRBJ1-5; 7 bases align to TRBD1. CDR3 sequence: CASSAFRGTQPQHF. For the CDR3, the DNA is TGTGCCAGCAGCGCCTTCAGGGGGACTCAGCCCCAGCATTTT.